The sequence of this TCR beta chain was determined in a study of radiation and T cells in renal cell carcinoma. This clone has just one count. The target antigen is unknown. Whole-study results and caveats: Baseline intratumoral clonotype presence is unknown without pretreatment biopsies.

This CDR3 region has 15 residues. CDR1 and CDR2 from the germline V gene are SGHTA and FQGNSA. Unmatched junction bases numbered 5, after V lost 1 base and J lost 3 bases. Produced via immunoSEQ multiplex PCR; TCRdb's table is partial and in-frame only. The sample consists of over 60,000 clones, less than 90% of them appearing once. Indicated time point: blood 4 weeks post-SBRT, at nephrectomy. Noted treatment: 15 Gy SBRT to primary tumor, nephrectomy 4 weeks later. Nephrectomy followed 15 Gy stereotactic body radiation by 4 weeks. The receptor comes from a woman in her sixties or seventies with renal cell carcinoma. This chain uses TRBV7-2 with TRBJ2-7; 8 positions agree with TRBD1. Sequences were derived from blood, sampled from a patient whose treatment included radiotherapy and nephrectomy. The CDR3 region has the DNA TGTGCCAGCAGCTTAGAGGGACAGGTCTTCTACGAGCAGTACTTC. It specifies CASSLEGQVFYEQYF.